Each of the 3 T cell receptor beta chains below was sequenced from the same sample in a study of blood T cell repertoires in COVID-19. Clones were read by immunoSEQ multiplex PCR, and TCRdb kept only the in-frame ones, dropping some. The repertoire holds roughly 140,000 clones, with under 90% as singletons. Material: peripheral blood. Every receptor here comes from a human donor in a cohort sampled during active COVID-19.

The rearrangement uses TRBV5-1 and TRBJ2-3; TRBD2 agrees at 7 bases. J was trimmed by 5 bases and V by 6 bases; bases with no gene match: 9. The CDR3 extends over 14 amino acids. CDR1 is SGHRS, CDR2 YFSETQ, per germline. The CDR3 DNA sequence: TGCGCCAGCAACCCATTCGGGGGGTTAGATACGCAGTATTTT. Translation: CASNPFGGLDTQYF.

V usage is TRBV15 and J usage is TRBJ2-3; 9 bases match TRBD1. The CDR3 runs to 15 residues. V dropped 4 bases and J dropped 4; count of bases not matched to a gene: 6. Per the germline V gene, CDR1 is LNHNV and CDR2 is YYDKDF (reference sequence). In DNA, the CDR3 is TGTGCCACCAGCAAGGGACAGGGAGGGCCAGATACGCAGTATTTT. Amino acid sequence: CATSKGQGGPDTQYF.

The chain is built from TRBV4-1 and TRBJ2-7; 9 bases map to TRBD2. Germline lookup yields CDR1 MGHRA and CDR2 YSYEKL. There are 16 residues in the CDR3. After removal of 4 bases from V and 0 bases from J, the junction contained 7 bases not matched to a gene. The CDR3 region is CASSLVAGATSYEQYF. As DNA, the CDR3 is TGCGCCAGCAGCCTCGTAGCGGGGGCGACCTCCTACGAGCAGTACTTC.